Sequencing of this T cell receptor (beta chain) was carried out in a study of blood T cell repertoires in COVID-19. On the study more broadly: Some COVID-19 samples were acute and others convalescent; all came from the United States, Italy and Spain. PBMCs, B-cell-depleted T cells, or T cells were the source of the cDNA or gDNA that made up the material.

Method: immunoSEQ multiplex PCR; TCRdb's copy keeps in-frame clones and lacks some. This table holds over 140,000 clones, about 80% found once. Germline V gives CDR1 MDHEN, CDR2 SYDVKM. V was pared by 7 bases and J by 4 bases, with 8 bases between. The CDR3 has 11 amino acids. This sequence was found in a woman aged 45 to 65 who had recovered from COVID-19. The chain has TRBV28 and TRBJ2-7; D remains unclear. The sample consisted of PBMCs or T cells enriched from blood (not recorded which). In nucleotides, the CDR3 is TGTGCCAGCATTTCCCCGTACGAGCAGTACTTC. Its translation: CASISPYEQYF.